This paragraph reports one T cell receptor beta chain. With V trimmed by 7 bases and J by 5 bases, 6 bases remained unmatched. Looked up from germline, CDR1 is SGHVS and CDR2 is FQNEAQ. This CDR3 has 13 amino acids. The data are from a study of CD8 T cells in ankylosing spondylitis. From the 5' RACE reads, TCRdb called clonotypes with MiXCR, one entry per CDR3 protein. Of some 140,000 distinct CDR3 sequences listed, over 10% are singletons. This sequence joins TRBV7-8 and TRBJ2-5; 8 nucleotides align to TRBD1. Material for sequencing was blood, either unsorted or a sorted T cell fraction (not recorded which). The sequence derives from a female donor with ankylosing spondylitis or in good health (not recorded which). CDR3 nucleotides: TGTGCCAGCAAACAGGGGGGACGGGAGACCCAGTACTTC. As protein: CASKQGGRETQYF.